This T cell receptor beta chain appears in the sequencing data of a study of STAT3 mutations in large granular lymphocyte leukemia. General study findings and limits: In T-cell large granular lymphocyte leukemia, about half of patients showed multiple immunodominant subclonotypes.

Profiling relied on immunoSEQ multiplex PCR, and the TCRdb table lists in-frame clones only, not all of them. Of 12,000 or so clones listed, less than 90% were seen once; the top ten hold 80% to 90%. Germline V gene lookup returns CDR1 MGHRA and CDR2 YSYEKL. V was cut by 8 bases and J by 6 bases, with 14 bases left in between. The CDR3 spans 13 residues. Comments on this clone: Its cognate antigen is unknown.

This chain connects TRBV4-1 to TRBJ2-1; D may correspond to TRBD1 or TRBD2 (5 bases each). This receptor was identified in a man aged 80 or over with T-cell large granular lymphocyte leukemia. Some clones in this sample may be carry-over from other donors' samples. The sequenced sample consisted of peripheral blood mononuclear cells. The CDR3 here is CASSGTPGNEQFF. CDR3 DNA: TGCGCCAGCTCCGGGACCCCAGGCAATGAGCAGTTCTTC.